This is a list of T cell receptor beta chains from one sample in a study of shared clonotypes between healthy human individuals. Here immunoSEQ multiplex PCR was the method, and the copy in TCRdb shows in-frame clones only, minus some. The sample contains fewer than 700,000 clones, roughly 95% of which appear only once. Source material: naive CD8+ T cells sorted from blood. The receptors come from a woman aged 30 to 39 in good health. The CDR3 runs from the conserved cysteine through the conserved F or W. A D gene is named only where the DNA matches it firmly. Size values are once, few and many counts, or a class for expanded clones, and some rows have none.

TRBV28	once	16	-	TRBJ2-7	CASRLGTGTLSYEQYF	TGTGCCAGCAGACTAGGGACCGGGACCCTCTCCTACGAGCAGTACTTC
TRBV9	-	19	-	TRBJ2-7	CASRLGPGHQFHKTYEQYF	TGTGCCAGCAGGCTAGGGCCAGGGCATCAATTCCACAAGACCTACGAGCAGTACTTC
TRBV30	-	12	-	TRBJ2-1	CAWSVLGNEQFF	TGTGCCTGGAGTGTACTGGGCAATGAGCAGTTCTTC
TRBV7-6	-	13	-	TRBJ2-1	CATTPRGDNEQFF	TGTGCCACCACTCCGAGGGGGGACAATGAGCAGTTCTTC
TRBV27	-	14	TRBD2	TRBJ2-1	CASSPGLAGPLQFF	TGTGCCAGCAGTCCGGGACTAGCGGGGCCTCTACAGTTCTTC
TRBV15	-	15	-	TRBJ1-2	CATSPGSGLKSGYTF	TGTGCCACCAGCCCCGGTTCAGGTTTGAAATCTGGCTACACCTTC
TRBV19	-	13	-	TRBJ2-7	CASSIDPTYEQYF	TGTGCCAGTAGTATAGATCCCACCTACGAGCAGTACTTC
TRBV27	-	11	-	TRBJ2-1	CASRYGARQFF	TGTGCCAGCAGGTATGGGGCGCGGCAGTTCTTC
TRBV9	-	17	TRBD1	TRBJ1-1	CASSVGGTGYVGTEAFF	TGTGCCAGCAGCGTAGGGGGGACAGGGTATGTTGGCACTGAAGCTTTCTTT
TRBV19	-	14	-	TRBJ1-1	CASSMGILNTEAFF	TGTGCCAGTAGTATGGGAATCCTGAACACTGAAGCTTTCTTT
TRBV9	-	14	-	TRBJ2-7	CASSAGDGLYEQYF	TGTGCCAGCAGCGCCGGAGACGGGCTATACGAGCAGTACTTC
TRBV18	-	17	TRBD1	TRBJ2-7	CASSPPLRRTGPSEQYF	TGTGCCAGCTCACCACCGCTACGGCGGACAGGGCCATCCGAGCAGTACTTC
TRBV6-6	-	13	-	TRBJ2-7	CASEAGRLGEQYF	TGTGCCAGCGAAGCAGGGAGATTGGGCGAGCAGTACTTC
TRBV4-1	-	15	TRBD2	TRBJ2-7	CASSHRTSGNYEQYF	TGCGCCAGCAGCCATAGGACTAGCGGAAACTACGAGCAGTACTTC
TRBV7-9	-	12	-	TRBJ1-2	CASSSGGHGYTF	TGTGCCAGCAGCTCTGGGGGGCACGGCTACACCTTC
TRBV21-1	-	16	-	TRBJ2-7	CASSTRIRDSTREQYF	TGTGCCAGCAGCACCAGGATACGGGATTCAACGCGGGAGCAGTACTTC
TRBV28	-	15	-	TRBJ2-3	CASSQPPAGTDTQYF	TGTGCCAGCAGCCAACCGCCCGCTGGCACAGATACGCAGTATTTT
TRBV28	-	18	-	TRBJ2-1	CASSLLVPSARANNEQFF	TGTGCCAGCAGTTTACTAGTTCCTTCCGCTAGAGCCAACAATGAGCAGTTCTTC
TRBV11-1	-	14	-	TRBJ1-5	CASSLGGPNQPQHF	TGTGCCAGCAGCTTAGGGGGCCCCAATCAGCCCCAGCATTTT
TRBV7-9	few	13	-	TRBJ2-7	CASSLGSDYEQYF	TGTGCCAGCAGCTTAGGTAGCGATTACGAGCAGTACTTC
TRBV13	-	13	-	TRBJ2-5	CASSLGSWETQYF	TGTGCCAGCAGCTTGGGCAGCTGGGAGACCCAGTACTTC
TRBV20-1	few	10	-	TRBJ1-1	CSAWDTEAFF	TGCAGTGCTTGGGACACTGAAGCTTTCTTT
TRBV28	once	12	-	TRBJ2-5	CASRGDQETQYF	TGTGCCAGCAGGGGGGATCAAGAGACCCAGTACTTC
TRBV27	-	15	TRBD2	TRBJ2-1	CASRALAGGINEQFF	TGTGCCAGCAGGGCTTTAGCGGGAGGTATCAATGAGCAGTTCTTC
TRBV27	-	14	TRBD2	TRBJ2-1	CASRTSGSPDEQFF	TGTGCCAGCAGGACTAGCGGGAGTCCGGATGAGCAGTTCTTC
TRBV11-2	-	17	-	TRBJ1-2	CASSLTPQTSVGYGYTF	TGTGCCAGCAGCTTAACCCCTCAGACATCGGTGGGTTATGGCTACACCTTC
TRBV7-9	-	15	-	TRBJ1-1	CASSYQQGLHTEAFF	TGTGCCAGCAGCTACCAACAGGGACTTCACACTGAAGCTTTCTTT
TRBV27	once	15	-	TRBJ2-1	CASSFAAEGYNEQFF	TGTGCCAGCAGTTTTGCGGCCGAGGGGTACAATGAGCAGTTCTTC
TRBV7-8	-	13	-	TRBJ2-3	CASSWTGLDTQYF	TGTGCCAGCAGCTGGACTGGGTTGGATACGCAGTATTTT
TRBV13	-	19	-	TRBJ2-6	CASSLKYGGLSSGANVLTF	TGTGCCAGCAGCTTAAAATACGGGGGGCTTAGCTCTGGGGCCAACGTCCTGACTTTC
TRBV27	-	13	-	TRBJ2-7	CASSLSGAYEQYF	TGTGCCAGCAGTTTATCAGGGGCTTACGAGCAGTACTTC
TRBV18	-	17	TRBD2	TRBJ2-5	CASSPASGSLVQETQYF	TGTGCCAGCTCACCGGCTAGCGGGAGCTTAGTCCAAGAGACCCAGTACTTC
TRBV5-6	-	15	-	TRBJ1-5	CASSSTGQSNQPQHF	TGTGCCAGCAGCAGCACAGGGCAGAGCAATCAGCCCCAGCATTTT
TRBV4-1	-	14	-	TRBJ1-3	CASSVQGPGNTIYF	TGCGCCAGCAGCGTACAGGGTCCTGGAAACACCATATATTTT
TRBV7-8	-	12	-	TRBJ2-7	CASSSWEDEQYF	TGTGCCAGCAGCTCGTGGGAGGACGAGCAGTACTTC
TRBV28	once	14	-	TRBJ1-5	CASSLSGGNQPQHF	TGTGCCAGCAGTTTATCCGGGGGCAATCAGCCCCAGCATTTT
TRBV27	once	13	-	TRBJ1-1	CASSLAGYTEAFF	TGTGCCAGCAGTTTAGCAGGGTACACTGAAGCTTTCTTT
TRBV13	-	14	-	TRBJ2-7	CASSLALVSYEQYF	TGTGCCAGCAGCTTAGCACTAGTGTCCTACGAGCAGTACTTC
TRBV28	-	16	-	TRBJ2-1	CASSSDRTSSYNEQFF	TGTGCCAGCAGCTCGGACAGAACGAGCTCCTACAATGAGCAGTTCTTC
TRBV11-2	-	16	TRBD1	TRBJ2-2	CASSFNRGLTTGELFF	TGTGCCAGCAGCTTCAACAGGGGGCTTACCACCGGGGAGCTGTTTTTT
TRBV7-9	-	15	-	TRBJ1-2	CASSLGGGRNYGYTF	TGTGCCAGCAGCTTAGGAGGGGGTCGGAACTATGGCTACACCTTC
TRBV7-9	-	15	TRBD2	TRBJ2-7	CASSPVAGGPYEQYF	TGTGCCAGCAGCCCCGTAGCGGGGGGGCCCTACGAGCAGTACTTC